These T cell receptor beta chains were read from a single sample in a study of T-cell memory formation after mild COVID-19. TCRdb independently ran MiXCR on the 5' RACE reads; one entry per CDR3 protein. This sample has 250,000 to 300,000 distinct CDR3 sequences, with 7.5% to 9.5% found just once. The source material was PBMCs or a T cell subset sorted from them (not recorded which). The origin of the receptors is a man aged 18 to 30 who had mild COVID-19 (a few samples of this study predate the infection). Cell type and time point are not known. The CDR3 runs from the conserved cysteine through the conserved F or W. The D gene is left open where the match is weak. Size tells how often a clone was seen (once, few, many) or the class of an expanded clone, and some rows leave it out.

DNA: TGCAGCGTTGAGGTGGGGGGCTCGGAGACCCAGTACTTC; CDR3: CSVEVGGSETQYF; D: NA; V: TRBV29-1; size: NA; J: TRBJ2-5
DNA: TGCAGCGTTGGTAGCGGGGGGCCAGATACGCAGTATTTT; CDR3: CSVGSGGPDTQYF; D: TRBD2; V: TRBV29-1; size: few; J: TRBJ2-3
DNA: TGTGCCAGCAGTTCTAGGACAGGGAGGTACAATGAGCAGTTCTTC; CDR3: CASSSRTGRYNEQFF; D: TRBD1; V: TRBV12-3/TRBV12-4; size: many; J: TRBJ2-1
DNA: TGCAGTGCTAGAGGTGGGACAGGGAGTGAGTTCGAGCAGTACTTC; CDR3: CSARGGTGSEFEQYF; D: TRBD1; V: TRBV20-1; size: NA; J: TRBJ2-7
DNA: TGTGCCAGCAGCCTATCAAGTAGGGCTAACTATGGCTACACCTTC; CDR3: CASSLSSRANYGYTF; D: NA; V: TRBV7-2; size: many; J: TRBJ1-2
DNA: TGTGCCAGCAGCCCAATCCAGGGGCCCACTGAAGCTTTCTTT; CDR3: CASSPIQGPTEAFF; D: NA; V: TRBV14; size: many; J: TRBJ1-1
DNA: TGCGCCAGCAGCCTCGTCGGGGCTGGTAACACCGGGGAGCTGTTTTTT; CDR3: CASSLVGAGNTGELFF; D: NA; V: TRBV5-1; size: NA; J: TRBJ2-2
DNA: TGTGCCAGCAGCCGGGCTCCTCAAGAGACCCAGTACTTC; CDR3: CASSRAPQETQYF; D: NA; V: TRBV9; size: few; J: TRBJ2-5
DNA: TGCGCCAGCAAACCGGACAGCGCCCCATACACCTTC; CDR3: CASKPDSAPYTF; D: NA; V: TRBV5-1; size: few; J: TRBJ1-2
DNA: TGCGCCAGCAGCCGTCAGGACACTCACACCGGGGAGCTGTTTTTT; CDR3: CASSRQDTHTGELFF; D: NA; V: TRBV5-1; size: NA; J: TRBJ2-2
DNA: TGCAGTACACTGGGGGGGGGCCAAGAGACCCAGTACTTC; CDR3: CSTLGGGQETQYF; D: TRBD2; V: TRBV20-1; size: NA; J: TRBJ2-5
DNA: TGTGCCAGCAGTTACACCTTCCAGACAGGGGAGGATCAGCCCCAGCATTTT; CDR3: CASSYTFQTGEDQPQHF; D: TRBD1; V: TRBV6-6; size: NA; J: TRBJ1-5
DNA: TGCAGCGCCAGACTCACAGGGGCAGATACGCAGTATTTT; CDR3: CSARLTGADTQYF; D: TRBD1; V: TRBV29-1; size: many; J: TRBJ2-3
DNA: TGTGCCAGCAGAAACCGGGACCCATACTTAGGCTACACCTTC; CDR3: CASRNRDPYLGYTF; D: NA; V: TRBV2; size: NA; J: TRBJ1-2
DNA: TGCAGCGTTGATATCCCGACTGTCAGGTTCAGCACAGATACGCAGTATTTT; CDR3: CSVDIPTVRFSTDTQYF; D: NA; V: TRBV29-1; size: few; J: TRBJ2-3
DNA: TGTGCCAGCAGTGAACCAGACAGGTCTCAGCCCCAGCATTTT; CDR3: CASSEPDRSQPQHF; D: NA; V: TRBV6-1; size: few; J: TRBJ1-5
DNA: TGCGCCAGCAGCCCCCGACAGGGGAACACTGAAGCTTTCTTT; CDR3: CASSPRQGNTEAFF; D: TRBD1; V: TRBV4-1; size: many; J: TRBJ1-1
DNA: TGTGCCAGCAGTTTAGCCTGGGCCAGCCGGATGAACACTGAAGCTTTCTTT; CDR3: CASSLAWASRMNTEAFF; D: NA; V: TRBV12-3/TRBV12-4; size: NA; J: TRBJ1-1
DNA: TGTGCCAGCAGCATGATGGGCCCGTCAGGGCCCGAGCAGTACTTC; CDR3: CASSMMGPSGPEQYF; D: NA; V: TRBV6-5; size: NA; J: TRBJ2-7
DNA: TGTGCCAGCAGCTCGCGACCGGGACCATCCTACGAGCAGTACTTC; CDR3: CASSSRPGPSYEQYF; D: NA; V: TRBV7-3; size: NA; J: TRBJ2-7
DNA: TGTGCCAGCAGCTTAGAGACTTCTAACTATGGCTACACCTTC; CDR3: CASSLETSNYGYTF; D: NA; V: TRBV7-9; size: NA; J: TRBJ1-2
DNA: TGCAGCGTTGCGTCGGGGTTAGCGGGGGGCTACACCTTC; CDR3: CSVASGLAGGYTF; D: NA; V: TRBV29-1; size: few; J: TRBJ1-2
DNA: TGTGCCAGCAGCCAGGGGACTAGCGGGACCAATGAGCAGTTCTTC; CDR3: CASSQGTSGTNEQFF; D: TRBD2; V: TRBV27; size: few; J: TRBJ2-1
DNA: TGTGCCAGCAGTCCCGGCCTGGTTGACAGGGGCTTGGAGCAGTACTTC; CDR3: CASSPGLVDRGLEQYF; D: TRBD1; V: TRBV6-2/TRBV6-3; size: many; J: TRBJ2-7
DNA: TGTGCCACCAGTGGGACTAGGATCAAGCAGGATACGCAGTATTTT; CDR3: CATSGTRIKQDTQYF; D: TRBD2; V: TRBV24-1; size: NA; J: TRBJ2-3
DNA: TGCGCCAGCAGTCCAGAGGGACAGGGAAACATTCAGTACTTC; CDR3: CASSPEGQGNIQYF; D: TRBD1; V: TRBV10-2; size: many; J: TRBJ2-4